These 31 T cell receptor beta chains came from one sample sequenced in a study of T cells in Graves' hyperthyroidism and ophthalmopathy. Amplification yielded TCR beta CDR3 regions, with RNA transcripts as the source. The HTBI set primed first-round TCR CDR3 RT-PCR. In TCRdb, the multiplex PCR reads were re-called with MiXCR into one record per CDR3 protein. This sample has 550,000 to 800,000 distinct CDR3 sequences; 16% occur once, and the top ten carry around 7.7%. Sequencing input: blood. These receptors were obtained from a young man with Graves' hyperthyroidism.

This clonotype came up a few times. This chain uses TRBV28 with TRBJ2-2, with 9 bases aligning to TRBD2. Germline V CDR1 and CDR2: MDHEN, SYDVKM. This CDR3 is 16 amino acids long. Trimming took 7 bases from V and 4 from J; bases not matched to a gene: 10. The CDR3 DNA follows: TGTGCCAGCAACCATGCGGGAGGGTGGGGCACCGGGGAGCTGTTTTTT. Translating gives CASNHAGGWGTGELFF.

This clonotype has a single count. The CDR3 coding sequence is TGTGCCACCCGGGGCAGCCCGAACACCGGGACAGGGGCCTACGAGCAGTACTTC. Protein sequence: CATRGSPNTGTGAYEQYF. This rearrangement joins TRBV28 to TRBJ2-7, with 10 bases fitting TRBD1. CDR1 and CDR2 from the germline V gene are MDHEN and SYDVKM. The J segment lost 2 bases and the V segment lost 10 bases, leaving 20 bases of the junction unmatched. This CDR3 contains 18 residues.

In this sample, this clonotype turned up a few times. V gene TRBV5-6 combines with J gene TRBJ2-3; 11 positions match TRBD2. V lost 5 bases, J lost 1 base, and 9 bases stayed unmatched. CDR1 and CDR2 from the germline V gene are SGHDT and YYEEEE. There are 17 residues in the CDR3. The CDR3 DNA is TGTGCCAGCAGTCTACTAGCGGGAGATATCGGCACAGATACGCAGTATTTT. Translation: CASSLLAGDIGTDTQYF.

This clonotype was seen ten or more times. This chain connects TRBV28 to TRBJ2-7, with D unclear. The CDR3 contains 11 residues. Germline assignment: CDR1 MDHEN and CDR2 SYDVKM. The V end lost 5 bases, the J end lost 5 bases, and 7 bases lay between the germline ends. CDR3 nucleotide sequence: TGTGCCAGCAGTGGGGTCAACGAGCAGTACTTC. Amino acids: CASSGVNEQYF.

This clonotype was recorded a few times. As DNA, the CDR3 is TGTGCCACCAGTGAAGCAGGCCTCAATCAGCCCCAGCATTTT. This gives the protein CATSEAGLNQPQHF. The chain couples TRBV24-1 to TRBJ1-5; D not resolved. This CDR3 has 14 residues. CDR1 KGHDR and CDR2 SFDVKD come from the germline V gene. Between the trimmed V and J ends, which lost 4 bases and 3 bases, there was a span of 9 bases.

The chain links TRBV19 to TRBJ1-6; no definite D call. The CDR3 runs 15 residues. V lost 3 bases and J lost 8, with 14 bases in between. Germline loops: CDR1 LNHDA, CDR2 SQIVND (reference sequence). CDR3 coding DNA: TGTGCCAGTAGTATCACATTGGTAGAGGATTCACCCCTCCACTTT. This encodes CASSITLVEDSPLHF.

The chain recombines TRBV20-1 with TRBJ2-7; 8 nucleotides match TRBD2. The V gene end was trimmed by 3 bases and the J gene end by 5 bases; junction bases not matched to a gene: 9. The CDR3 has 14 residues. Germline V gives CDR1 DFQATT, CDR2 SNEGSKA (reference sequence). The CDR3 is CSARSLAGSDEQYF. The CDR3 bases are TGCAGTGCTAGGAGTTTAGCGGGATCCGACGAGCAGTACTTC.

This clonotype was observed a single time. A much larger clone sits a single nucleotide away, making a read error possible. The rearrangement uses TRBV20-1 and TRBJ2-3; no reliable D call. The CDR3 sequence is 13 residues long. Germline assignment: CDR1 DFQATT and CDR2 SNEGSKA (reference sequence). In DNA, the CDR3 is TGCAGTGCTAGTATGGCCGGCTCAGATACGCACTATTTT. It codes for CSASMAGSDTHYF.

This clonotype was recorded a few times. The gene calls are TRBV9 and TRBJ1-1, with 12 bases identical to TRBD1. This CDR3 contains 17 residues. Germline trimming cut 4 bases from V and 5 bases from J; bases unmatched to any gene: 12. CDR1 is SGDLS and CDR2 is YYNGEE in the germline V gene. DNA of the CDR3: TGTGCCAGCAGCCTACGAGGGGACAGGGGGCCGGTTACTGAAGCTTTCTTT. Protein product: CASSLRGDRGPVTEAFF.

The chain combines TRBV10-1 with TRBJ2-3; weak D call: TRBD2 (5 bases). V gave up 6 bases and J gave up 0 bases, with 10 bases separating them. This CDR3 comprises 14 residues. The germline CDR1 and CDR2 sequences are WNHNN and SYGVQD (reference sequence). CDR3 bases: TGCGCCAGCAGGCCGGACTCTAGCACAGATACGCAGTATTTT. Protein sequence: CASRPDSSTDTQYF.

This clonotype was recorded many times. The chain carries TRBV20-1 and TRBJ2-3; D call uncertain. V was trimmed by 3 bases and J by 0 bases, leaving 16 bases between them. CDR1 DFQATT and CDR2 SNEGSKA come from the germline V gene (reference sequence). The CDR3 contains 16 residues. The CDR3: CSARAPLGTSTDTQYF. The CDR3, as DNA: TGCAGTGCTAGGGCCCCCCTCGGTACTAGCACAGATACGCAGTATTTT.

This clonotype was picked up many times. V is TRBV10-2 and J is TRBJ2-3, with D perhaps TRBD1 or TRBD2 (5 bases each). Trimming took 2 bases from V and 3 from J, leaving 6 bases between them. The CDR3 has 13 amino acids. Germline V gives CDR1 WSHSY, CDR2 SAAADI. CDR3 protein: CASSEGGTDTQYF. In DNA form, the CDR3 reads TGCGCCAGCAGTGAGGGGGGAACAGATACGCAGTATTTT.

At least ten counts were recorded for this clonotype. V and J are TRBV7-9 and TRBJ2-7; the match to TRBD2 covers 10 bases. Germline CDR1 and CDR2: SEHNR and FQNEAQ (reference sequence). V gave up 1 base and J gave up 2 bases; unmatched junction bases: 5. The CDR3 runs to 16 residues. The DNA for the CDR3 is TGTGCCAGCAGCTTAGATTGGACTAGCGGCACCTACGAGCAGTACTTC. The encoded protein is CASSLDWTSGTYEQYF.

This clonotype appeared a few times. This chain connects TRBV18 to TRBJ1-5; possible D gene TRBD1, 6 bases. The length of the CDR3 is 15 residues. Trimming cost V 6 bases and J 4 bases, with 16 bases left between them. Germline CDR1 reads KGHSH; CDR2 reads LQKENI. CDR3 in DNA: TGTGCCAGCTCGCCAATCTCAGGGGTTAATCAGCCCCAGCATTTT. Protein product: CASSPISGVNQPQHF.

This clonotype has at least ten counts. The CDR3 is CAWQGPRGQREEAGANVLTF. DNA for the CDR3: TGTGCCTGGCAAGGCCCCAGGGGGCAGCGGGAGGAGGCTGGGGCCAACGTCCTGACTTTC. The gene calls are TRBV30 and TRBJ2-6; D is possibly TRBD2 (9 bases). The CDR3 has 20 residues. The V end was cut by 5 bases, the J end by 2 bases, with 28 bases between. CDR1 is GTSNPN, CDR2 SVGIG, per germline (reference sequence).

This clonotype has just a few counts. The rearrangement uses TRBV28 and TRBJ2-1, with TRBD2 as a possible D gene (6 bases). CDR3 length equals 13 residues. V dropped 5 bases and J dropped 9 bases, with 14 bases sitting between them. Germline loops: CDR1 MDHEN, CDR2 SYDVKM. The CDR3: CASSQVGGTEQFF. The DNA for the CDR3 is TGTGCCAGCAGTCAAGTTGGCGGGACTGAGCAGTTCTTC.

This clonotype showed up many times. As DNA, the CDR3 is TGTGCCAGCAGTCTCCTAGGGGCCAAAAACATTCAGTACTTC. Translating it yields CASSLLGAKNIQYF. The genes are TRBV28 and TRBJ2-4, with D unclear. This CDR3 contains 14 residues. Per the germline V gene, CDR1 is MDHEN and CDR2 is SYDVKM. Trimming left V 5 bases short and J 1 base short, with 9 bases between.

The chain recombines TRBV7-9 with TRBJ2-1; 8 bases are a match to TRBD1. Germline lookup yields CDR1 SEHNR and CDR2 FQNEAQ (reference sequence). CDR3 size: 14 residues. The V segment lost 3 bases and the J segment 4 bases; nucleotides outside the gene matches: 2. CDR3 in amino acids: CASSFGQGYNEQFF. CDR3 nucleotides: TGTGCCAGCAGCTTTGGACAGGGTTACAATGAGCAGTTCTTC.

This clonotype was counted ten times or more. This chain uses TRBV7-6 with TRBJ2-1; 9 bases agree with TRBD1. J lost 5 bases, V lost 1 base, and 3 bases had no gene match. CDR3 length: 15 amino acids. Germline V gene data show CDR1 as SGHVS and CDR2 as FNYEAQ. The CDR3 sequence: CASSLGDRGNNEQFF. The DNA of the CDR3 is TGTGCCAGCAGCTTAGGCGACAGGGGGAACAATGAGCAGTTCTTC.

The sample holds many counts of this clonotype. The chain links TRBV18 to TRBJ2-1, with D perhaps assigned TRBD1 or TRBD2 (5 bases each). Germline assignment: CDR1 KGHSH and CDR2 LQKENI. The CDR3 extends over 16 amino acids. Trimming shortened V by 3 bases and J by 2 bases, and 14 bases separated the two germline ends. The CDR3 coding sequence is TGTGCCAGCTCACCTCTGGACGGGACCACCTACAATGAGCAGTTCTTC. It is translated as CASSPLDGTTYNEQFF.

For the CDR3, the DNA is TGTGCCAGCAGCCAGGGGATTGAGACCCAGTACTTC. Translating it yields CASSQGIETQYF. V gene TRBV6-1 combines with J gene TRBJ2-5; D possibly corresponds to TRBD1 (6 bases). V lost 6 bases and J 5 bases, leaving 10 bases between the germline ends. This CDR3 region has 12 residues. Germline CDR1 reads MNHNS; CDR2 reads SASEGT.

This clonotype was picked up many times. The chain carries TRBV28 and TRBJ2-7; D remains ambiguous. V lost 8 bases, J lost 0 bases, and 11 bases lay in between. Germline V lookup: CDR1 MDHEN, CDR2 SYDVKM. This CDR3 comprises 13 residues. CDR3 in amino acids: CASSDLGSYEQYF. For the CDR3, the DNA is TGTGCCAGCTCAGACTTGGGCTCCTACGAGCAGTACTTC.

This chain connects TRBV6-2 or TRBV6-3 to TRBJ1-2; TRBD1 matches 9 bases. CDR1 is MNHEY and CDR2 is SVGEGT in the germline V gene. CDR3 length equals 16 residues. J was trimmed by 4 bases and V by 5 bases; bases with no gene match: 11. CDR3 DNA: TGTGCCAGCAGTCCCGCCGGGACAGGGATCGGCTATGGCTACACCTTC. The encoded protein is CASSPAGTGIGYGYTF.

The V and J genes are TRBV28 and TRBJ1-5; D not certain. Trimming took 3 bases from V and 6 from J, leaving 9 bases between them. CDR3 length: 13 residues. Germline V lookup: CDR1 MDHEN, CDR2 SYDVKM. The CDR3 here is CASSFEQLQPQHF. DNA of the CDR3: TGTGCCAGCAGTTTCGAGCAGCTTCAGCCCCAGCATTTT.

This clonotype was detected many times. V is TRBV9 and J is TRBJ2-7; D tentatively reads TRBD1 or TRBD2 (5 bases each). The CDR3 is 14 residues long. Germline CDR1 SGDLS, CDR2 YYNGEE. V lost 0 bases and J 6 bases, leaving 13 bases between the germline ends. This chain's CDR3 is CASSVAGRTSEQYF. CDR3 DNA: TGTGCCAGCAGCGTAGCGGGACGGACCTCCGAGCAGTACTTC.

This clonotype occurred a few times. The chain links TRBV18 to TRBJ2-2; D assignment may be TRBD1 or TRBD2 (5 bases each). CDR1 and CDR2 from the germline V gene are KGHSH and LQKENI. Trimming left V 9 bases short and J 0 bases short, with 11 bases between. The CDR3 is made up of 14 amino acids. The CDR3 sequence: CASSGTTNTGELFF. In DNA, the CDR3 is TGTGCCAGTTCCGGGACGACGAACACCGGGGAGCTGTTTTTT. The full variable domain, its missing parts supplied by reference TRBV18 and TRBJ2-2, is NAGVMQNPRHLVRRRGQEARLRCSPMKGHSHVYWYRQLPEEGLKFMVYLQKENIIDESGMPKERFSAEFPKEGPSILRIQQVVRGDSAAYFCASSGTTNTGELFFGEGSRLTVL.

This clonotype was seen ten or more times. The chain joins TRBV12-5 to TRBJ2-7, with TRBD2 matching 8 bases. CDR1 and CDR2 from the germline V gene are LGHNT and FRNRAP. Trimming at V came to 3 bases and at J to 2 bases, leaving 6 bases not matched to a gene. This CDR3 region has 15 residues. The CDR3 protein is CASGFTGRGPYEQYF. CDR3 DNA sequence: TGTGCTAGTGGTTTTACCGGGAGGGGACCCTACGAGCAGTACTTC.

This clonotype has at least ten counts. The V and J genes are TRBV12-3 or TRBV12-4 and TRBJ2-5; 7 nucleotides agree with TRBD2. Germline trimming cut 4 bases from V and 1 base from J; bases unmatched to any gene: 12. There are 17 residues in the CDR3. CDR3 DNA: TGTGCCAGCAGTTCCCACGGGGTAGCGGGCACCCAAGAGACCCAGTACTTC. This gives the protein CASSSHGVAGTQETQYF.

The V and J genes are TRBV7-3 and TRBJ1-1; possible D gene TRBD1, 5 bases. Per the germline V gene, CDR1 is SGHTA and CDR2 is FQGTGA. V lost 5 bases and J lost 4, with 11 bases in between. The CDR3 is 13 residues long. CDR3 nucleotides: TGTGCCAGCAGCATTGACAGCTCCACTGAAGCTTTCTTT. Protein product: CASSIDSSTEAFF.

This clonotype was counted ten times or more. The V gene is TRBV7-2, the J gene TRBJ2-7, with TRBD1 identical over 7 bases. This CDR3 is built from 14 residues. The ends lost 6 bases at V and 1 base at J; junction bases unmatched: 6. The V gene's germline CDR1 is SGHTA and CDR2 FQGNSA. CDR3 coding DNA: TGTGCCAGCAGTCGACCGGGACAGTCCTACGAGCAGTACTTC. It yields the protein CASSRPGQSYEQYF.

The chain links TRBV4-2 to TRBJ2-1; 7 positions agree with TRBD2. J gave up 3 bases and V 0 bases, and 8 bases lay outside the gene matches. CDR3 size: 17 residues. Germline-derived CDR1 and CDR2 are LGHNA and YNFKEQ. CDR3 residues: CASSQEKQAGYYNEQFF. CDR3 coding DNA: TGTGCCAGCAGCCAAGAGAAACAAGCGGGATACTACAATGAGCAGTTCTTC.